The rows below give T cell receptor beta chains drawn from one sample of a study of OX40 agonist ivuxolimab in advanced cancers. Only in-frame clones appear in the TCRdb table, and some are missing; sequencing was by immunoSEQ multiplex PCR. The table has 25,000 to 30,000 clones, approximately 90% seen once. Here the sequenced sample was CD4+ or CD8+ T cells sorted from blood, taken in a trial of the OX40 agonist ivuxolimab. The receptor set was obtained from an adult with an advanced solid tumor such as melanoma, head and neck, liver or kidney cancer. Both conserved end residues are part of each CDR3. Each record gives: clone size, D gene, V gene, J gene, CDR3 protein, CDR3 DNA. D genes are given only for firm matches. Clone size, where shown, is once, few, many, or a class for clones that have expanded.

>once|-|TRBV11-1|TRBJ1-4
CASSDLMGEKLFF
TGTGCCAGCAGCGACTTAATGGGTGAAAAACTGTTTTTT
>once|TRBD1|TRBV6-5|TRBJ2-7
CASSFGTGDSYEQYF
TGTGCCAGCAGTTTCGGGACAGGGGACTCCTACGAGCAGTACTTC
>-|TRBD2|TRBV9|TRBJ2-1
CASSPGTSGLWSSYNEQFF
TGTGCCAGCAGCCCGGGGACTAGCGGGTTATGGAGCTCCTACAATGAGCAGTTCTTC
>-|-|TRBV25-1|TRBJ2-7
CASSELSEQYF
TGTGCCAGCAGTGAGCTCAGCGAGCAGTACTTC
>-|-|TRBV14|TRBJ1-3
CASRGRRSSGNTIYF
TGTGCCAGCAGGGGCAGACGGAGCTCTGGAAACACCATATATTTT
>once|-|TRBV12-5|TRBJ2-1
CASVLTPGNEQFF
TGTGCTAGTGTCCTAACGCCGGGCAATGAGCAGTTCTTC
>-|TRBD2|TRBV11-2|TRBJ2-7
CASSLAWDREERAEQYF
TGTGCCAGCAGCTTAGCATGGGACCGGGAGGAGCGGGCCGAGCAGTACTTC
>-|-|TRBV27|TRBJ2-7
CASSQGARRYF
TGTGCCAGCAGTCAGGGAGCCCGAAGGTACTTC
>-|-|TRBV4-1|TRBJ2-5
CASSQDPGISETQYF
TGCGCCAGCAGCCAAGATCCGGGGATTTCAGAGACCCAGTACTTC
>-|TRBD2|TRBV9|TRBJ2-3
CASSGKRGGTDTQYF
TGTGCCAGCAGCGGTAAGCGGGGGGGCACAGATACGCAGTATTTT
>-|-|TRBV9|TRBJ1-1
CASSVTPDTEAFF
TGTGCCAGCAGCGTAACCCCCGACACTGAAGCTTTCTTT
>-|TRBD2|TRBV7-9|TRBJ2-1
CASSLVKREDSYNEQFF
TGTGCCAGCAGCTTAGTAAAGCGGGAGGATTCCTACAATGAGCAGTTCTTC
>-|TRBD2|TRBV5-5|TRBJ2-5
CASSYGLAEYQETQYF
TGTGCCAGCAGCTACGGACTAGCGGAGTACCAAGAGACCCAGTACTTC
>-|-|TRBV19|TRBJ2-2
CASSIAGLGGGELFF
TGTGCCAGTAGTATAGCTGGGTTGGGCGGCGGGGAGCTGTTTTTT
>-|-|TRBV11-3|TRBJ1-1
CASSGTANTEAFF
TGTGCCAGCAGCGGGACCGCTAACACTGAAGCTTTCTTT
>-|-|TRBV2|TRBJ1-1
CASSERQMNTEAFF
TGTGCCAGCAGTGAAAGGCAGATGAACACTGAAGCTTTCTTT
>-|TRBD1|TRBV15|TRBJ1-2
CATSRGDWDRGDYGYTF
TGTGCCACCAGCAGAGGGGACTGGGACAGGGGCGATTATGGCTACACCTTC
>once|TRBD1|TRBV13|TRBJ2-7
CASSPGQGSSYEQYF
TGTGCCAGCAGCCCCGGACAGGGGAGCTCCTACGAGCAGTACTTC
>-|TRBD1|TRBV27|TRBJ2-3
CASSFLGDRSTDTQYF
TGTGCCAGCAGTTTCTTGGGGGACAGGAGCACAGATACGCAGTATTTT
>once|TRBD1|TRBV7-9|TRBJ2-7
CASSTRGTGFEQYF
TGTGCCAGCAGCACCCGGGGGACAGGGTTCGAGCAGTACTTC
>-|TRBD2|TRBV2|TRBJ2-7
CASSEGLAGGYYEQYF
TGTGCCAGCAGTGAGGGACTAGCGGGAGGATACTACGAGCAGTACTTC
>-|-|TRBV10-1|TRBJ2-2
CASSDPLATNTGELFF
TGCGCCAGCAGTGATCCTCTAGCGACGAACACCGGGGAGCTGTTTTTT
>-|TRBD1|TRBV7-9|TRBJ2-1
CASSSGQGRYNEQFF
TGTGCCAGCAGCTCTGGACAGGGGCGCTACAATGAGCAGTTCTTC
>few|-|TRBV5-1|TRBJ1-1
CASSLYQGSAEAFF
TGCGCCAGCAGCTTGTATCAGGGATCAGCTGAAGCTTTCTTT
>-|TRBD2|TRBV7-9|TRBJ2-3
CASIAGRTDTQYF
TGTGCCAGCATAGCGGGAAGGACAGATACGCAGTATTTT
>-|TRBD2|TRBV7-2|TRBJ2-3
CASSHRLAGSQDTQYF
TGTGCCAGCAGCCACCGACTAGCGGGAAGTCAGGATACGCAGTATTTT
>-|TRBD1|TRBV7-2|TRBJ2-7
CASSHPGQGARYEQYF
TGCGCCAGCAGCCACCCCGGACAGGGGGCGAGGTACGAGCAGTACTTC
>-|-|TRBV2|TRBJ2-2
CASRPPPAGLNTGELFF
TGTGCCAGCAGACCACCCCCGGCAGGCCTGAACACCGGGGAGCTGTTTTTT
>-|TRBD1|TRBV7-8|TRBJ1-2
CASSLEIRDRGHGYTF
TGTGCCAGCAGCTTAGAGATCCGGGACAGGGGGCATGGCTACACCTTC
>-|TRBD2|TRBV29-1|TRBJ2-1
CSVGRTAGRGSEQFF
TGCAGCGTTGGAAGAACAGCGGGAAGGGGCAGTGAGCAGTTCTTC
>-|-|TRBV4-1|TRBJ1-1
CASSHFNEAFF
TGCGCCAGCAGCCATTTTAATGAAGCTTTCTTT